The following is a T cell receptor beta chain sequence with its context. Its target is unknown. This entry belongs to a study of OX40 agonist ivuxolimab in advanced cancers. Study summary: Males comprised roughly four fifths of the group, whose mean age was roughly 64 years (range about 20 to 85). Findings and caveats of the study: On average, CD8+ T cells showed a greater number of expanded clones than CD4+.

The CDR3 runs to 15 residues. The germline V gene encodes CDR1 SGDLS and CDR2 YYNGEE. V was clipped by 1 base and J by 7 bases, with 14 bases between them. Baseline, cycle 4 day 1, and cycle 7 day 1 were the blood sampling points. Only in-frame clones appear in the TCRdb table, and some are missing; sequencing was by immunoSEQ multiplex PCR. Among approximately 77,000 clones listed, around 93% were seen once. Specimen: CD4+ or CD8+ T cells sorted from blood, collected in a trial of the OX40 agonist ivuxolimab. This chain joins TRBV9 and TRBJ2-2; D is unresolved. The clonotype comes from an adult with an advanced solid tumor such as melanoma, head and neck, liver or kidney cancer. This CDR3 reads CASSVIGASDGELFF. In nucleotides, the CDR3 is TGTGCCAGCAGCGTAATCGGAGCTTCCGACGGGGAGCTGTTTTTT.